These T cell receptor beta chains were read from a single sample in a study of shared clonotypes between healthy human individuals. Libraries were prepared by immunoSEQ multiplex PCR; TCRdb keeps only in-frame clonotypes and omits some of them. Of about 1.1 million clones listed, roughly 80% are singletons. The specimen sequenced was memory CD4+ T cells from PBMCs. The source is a man younger than 30 in good health. Some clones in this sample may be carry-over from other donors' samples. The CDR3 runs from the conserved cysteine through the conserved F or W. The D gene is left open where the match is weak. The size of a clone is reported for some rows only, either as once, few or many, or as a class for expanded clones.

J | D | V | length | size | CDR3 | DNA
TRBJ1-4 | NA | TRBV6-6 | 16 | NA | CASRLTGRGTSEKLFF | TGTGCCAGCAGACTCACCGGGCGGGGGACGAGTGAAAAACTGTTTTTT
TRBJ1-4 | NA | TRBV7-2 | 14 | NA | CASSPQQFSEKLFF | TGTGCCAGCAGCCCGCAGCAATTTTCAGAAAAACTGTTTTTT
TRBJ2-3 | NA | TRBV7-9 | 15 | once | CASSPSSASTDTQYF | TGTGCCAGCAGCCCCTCCAGCGCCAGCACAGATACGCAGTATTTT
TRBJ1-1 | TRBD1 | TRBV5-1 | 14 | NA | CASSSGQGNTEAFF | TGCGCCAGCAGCTCGGGACAGGGGAATACTGAAGCTTTCTTT
TRBJ1-4 | NA | TRBV6-6 | 12 | NA | CASSARGPELFF | TGTGCCAGCAGTGCTCGGGGGCCGGAACTGTTTTTT
TRBJ2-2 | NA | TRBV10-3 | 13 | NA | CASGASSPGELFF | TGTGCCTCCGGGGCTAGCTCACCCGGGGAGCTGTTTTTT
TRBJ2-1 | NA | TRBV4-1 | 16 | NA | CASSHGTSPNTNEQFF | TGCGCCAGCAGCCATGGTACTAGCCCAAATACAAATGAGCAGTTCTTC
TRBJ1-3 | NA | TRBV9 | 16 | NA | CASSARGDWGVSQFYF | TGTGCCAGCAGCGCACGAGGGGATTGGGGGGTGTCGCAGTTCTATTTT
TRBJ1-4 | NA | TRBV4-2 | 17 | NA | CASSQGHPSATNEKLFF | TGTGCCAGCAGCCAAGGACACCCCAGCGCAACTAATGAAAAACTGTTTTTT
TRBJ2-1 | TRBD1 | TRBV16 | 17 | NA | CASSQLGGRGRTDEQFF | TGTGCCAGCAGCCAATTAGGCGGCAGGGGGCGCACGGATGAGCAGTTCTTC
TRBJ2-1 | TRBD2 | TRBV11-2 | 18 | NA | CASSPMAVATSVDNEQFF | TGTGCCAGCAGCCCCATGGCGGTCGCGACTAGCGTGGACAATGAGCAGTTCTTC
TRBJ1-4 | TRBD1 | TRBV7-2 | 16 | NA | CASRTQGDATNEKLFF | TGTGCCAGCAGAACGCAGGGGGACGCAACTAATGAAAAACTGTTTTTT
TRBJ2-7 | TRBD2 | TRBV9 | 15 | NA | CASSPLGLAVGEQYF | TGTGCCAGCAGCCCCCTCGGACTAGCCGTGGGGGAGCAGTACTTC
TRBJ1-2 | NA | TRBV28 | 16 | NA | CASSSPRASFLYGYTF | TGTGCCAGCAGTAGTCCCCGGGCCAGTTTTCTGTATGGCTACACCTTC
TRBJ1-4 | NA | TRBV11-3 | 17 | NA | CASSSLRPGLVSEKLFF | TGTGCCAGCAGCTCCCTAAGGCCAGGCCTAGTTAGTGAAAAACTGTTTTTT
TRBJ2-7 | NA | TRBV6-1 | 12 | NA | CASSEEMGQQYF | TGTGCCAGCAGTGAAGAAATGGGTCAGCAGTACTTC
TRBJ2-7 | NA | TRBV21-1 | 14 | NA | CASSSNGLAYEQYF | TGTGCCAGCAGCTCAAACGGACTGGCCTACGAGCAGTACTTC
TRBJ1-1 | NA | TRBV7-3 | 14 | NA | CASSYSPGNTEAFF | TGTGCCAGCAGCTATTCACCGGGAAACACTGAAGCTTTCTTT
TRBJ2-1 | NA | TRBV6-6 | 16 | NA | CASSFFRGAGYNEQFF | TGTGCCAGCAGTTTCTTCAGGGGCGCCGGCTACAATGAGCAGTTCTTC
TRBJ2-7 | TRBD1 | TRBV29-1 | 13 | NA | CSVATGGSYEQYF | TGCAGTGTGGCCACAGGGGGCTCCTACGAGCAGTACTTC
TRBJ2-5 | TRBD2 | TRBV29-1 | 11 | NA | CSVTSDQTQYF | TGCAGCGTTACTAGCGATCAGACCCAGTACTTC
TRBJ2-1 | TRBD2 | TRBV7-9 | 16 | NA | CASSLTTSGGSPEQFF | TGTGCCAGCAGCCTGACGACTAGCGGAGGATCCCCTGAGCAGTTCTTC
TRBJ2-7 | NA | TRBV2 | 16 | many | CASSDPPGTGSREQYF | TGTGCCAGCAGCGACCCTCCGGGGACTGGCTCGCGCGAGCAGTACTTC
TRBJ2-3 | TRBD1 | TRBV6-1 | 13 | few | CAIPGQGTDTQYF | TGTGCCATCCCGGGACAGGGCACAGATACGCAGTATTTT
TRBJ2-7 | NA | TRBV7-9 | 15 | NA | CASSYQGTDGLEQYF | TGTGCCAGCAGCTATCAGGGAACGGATGGGCTCGAGCAGTACTTC
TRBJ2-3 | NA | TRBV29-1 | 13 | NA | CSVCQGLTDTQYF | TGCAGCGTTTGTCAGGGCCTCACAGATACGCAGTATTTT
TRBJ2-3 | TRBD2 | TRBV19 | 14 | NA | CASSISSGRLMQYF | TGTGCCAGTAGTATATCTAGCGGGCGATTAATGCAGTATTTT
TRBJ2-7 | NA | TRBV21-1 | 12 | NA | CASSKAGGEQYF | TGTGCCAGCAGCAAAGCAGGGGGCGAGCAGTACTTC
TRBJ2-7 | TRBD1 | TRBV7-8 | 15 | NA | CASRPTRGQGSEQYF | TGTGCCAGCAGACCCACTAGAGGACAGGGGTCCGAGCAGTACTTC
TRBJ1-4 | NA | TRBV20-1 | 10 | NA | CSARIGKLFF | TGCAGTGCTAGGATCGGAAAACTGTTTTTT
TRBJ2-3 | NA | TRBV2 | 13 | few | CASSGLRSDTQYF | TGTGCCAGCAGTGGGCTGCGTTCGGATACGCAGTATTTT
TRBJ2-1 | TRBD2 | TRBV6-5 | 16 | NA | CASSYSGTSSYNEQFF | TGTGCCAGCAGTTACTCGGGGACTAGCAGTTACAATGAGCAGTTCTTC
TRBJ2-1 | NA | TRBV7-2 | 13 | NA | CASSSQRGREQFF | TGTGCCAGCAGCTCGCAACGGGGCAGGGAGCAGTTCTTC
TRBJ2-7 | NA | TRBV6-5 | 14 | NA | CASSYATGTYEQYF | TGTGCCAGCAGTTACGCGACAGGCACCTACGAGCAGTACTTC
TRBJ2-7 | NA | TRBV7-2 | 15 | once | CASSLDGRRVSEQYF | TGTGCCAGCAGCTTAGACGGTAGGAGGGTCTCCGAGCAGTACTTC
TRBJ1-3 | NA | TRBV2 | 17 | NA | CASSPFPGRATGNTIYF | TGTGCCAGCAGCCCCTTCCCCGGCAGGGCGACGGGAAACACCATATATTTT